This section outlines one T cell receptor beta chain sequence together with its context. The sample comes from a study of blood T cell dynamics during melanoma immunotherapy. As for the study in general: First-line therapy was either pembrolizumab or nivolumab with ipilimumab for metastatic melanoma.

The time point here: pre-treatment baseline. At 12 weeks after first infusion, RECIST 1.1 defined response for most patients. Patients with prior systemic cancer treatment, concomitant immunosuppressants, or other active malignancies were excluded. DNA loading was fixed at roughly 0.35 ug for all bulk PBMC samples. The table came from immunoSEQ multiplex PCR; TCRdb's copy has only in-frame clones and leaves some out. This table has tens of thousands of clones, around nine tenths appearing once. The length of the CDR3 is 14 residues. CDR1 MNHEY and CDR2 SMNVEV come from the germline V gene (reference sequence). The ends lost 4 bases at V and 5 bases at J; junction bases unmatched: 1.

The sequencing here drew on blood, taken from a patient treated with checkpoint blockade. The sequence derives from a human donor with melanoma. The rearrangement uses TRBV27 and TRBJ1-5, with TRBD1 matching 11 bases. The CDR3 region is CASSWTGGDQPQHF. The CDR3 DNA reads TGTGCCAGCAGTTGGACAGGGGGCGATCAGCCCCAGCATTTT.